The sequence of this TCR beta chain was determined in a study of prognosis after radiotherapy for stage I lung cancer. In the case of this clonotype: Antigen specificity is unknown.

CDR1 and CDR2 from the germline V gene are MNHNS and SASEGT. The CDR3 is 14 residues long. V shed 7 bases and J shed 0 bases, with 11 bases lying between them. TCR beta CDR3 was amplified from genomic DNA by two-round multiplex PCR. Primers specific to each TRBV and TRBJ gene were used in first-round PCR. Universal primers were used in the second round of PCR. TCRdb passed the multiplex PCR reads through MiXCR, listing each CDR3 protein once. The table records some 38,000 distinct CDR3 sequences, approximately 25% of them present only once. Points from the study as a whole: Reportedly, TRBV and TRBJ gene usage varied with metastasis presence.

Blood, around 5.9 milliliters, was collected at each of two time points. The clonotype comes from a donor aged 50 or older with non-small cell lung cancer. The specimen comprised PBMCs, sampled before or after stereotactic body radiation therapy (not recorded which). The V gene is TRBV6-1, the J gene TRBJ2-3; D gene ambiguous. In DNA form, the CDR3 reads TGTGCCAGCACACGAGTCGGCAGCACAGATACGCAGTATTTT. As protein: CASTRVGSTDTQYF.